Listed below are T cell receptor beta chains from one sample, sequenced in a study of cytomegalovirus exposure and HLA in healthy donors. Repertoires were generated with immunoSEQ multiplex PCR, while TCRdb's copy carries only in-frame clones and drops some. The sample consists of about 140,000 clones, 80% to 85% of them appearing once. Material: PBMCs. These receptor sequences come from a male donor in good health and CMV-seronegative. Both conserved end residues are part of each CDR3. D genes are given only for firm matches. Size is omitted from some rows. Given values are once, few, many or a class for expanded clones.

>TRBJ2-3|-|-|TRBV28
TGTGCCAGCAGTTTATGGGGGGCAAGTCGGACGGATACGCAGTATTTT
CASSLWGASRTDTQYF
>TRBJ1-1|TRBD1|once|TRBV14
TGTGCCAGCAGTCGACAGGGTAAGGATGAAGCTTTCTTT
CASSRQGKDEAFF
>TRBJ2-7|TRBD1|-|TRBV29-1
TGCAGCGTCGGACAGGTCTACGAGCAGTACTTC
CSVGQVYEQYF
>TRBJ2-7|-|-|TRBV6-6
TGTGCCAGCGAGTTAGGCCCGGGGTCCTACGAGCAGTACTTC
CASELGPGSYEQYF
>TRBJ1-1|TRBD1|-|TRBV19
TGTGCCAGTAGAGACGACAGGGGGCAAGGTGAAGCTTTCTTT
CASRDDRGQGEAFF
>TRBJ1-5|-|-|TRBV6-4
TGTGCCAGCAGTGTTATGGCAGGCAATCAGCCCCAGCATTTT
CASSVMAGNQPQHF
>TRBJ1-6|-|-|TRBV27
TGTGCCAGCAGTCTTATCCCACTTAGTACACCCCTCCACTTT
CASSLIPLSTPLHF
>TRBJ2-5|-|-|TRBV11-3
TGTGCCAGCAGCCAGGACAGCCAAGAGACCCAGTACTTC
CASSQDSQETQYF
>TRBJ1-2|TRBD1|once|TRBV9
TGTGCCAGCAGCCCGACAGGGGAAATTAACTATGGCTACACCTTC
CASSPTGEINYGYTF
>TRBJ2-1|-|-|TRBV27
TGTGCCAGCAGTTTACGTAACAGTTTCGATGAGCAGTTCTTC
CASSLRNSFDEQFF
>TRBJ1-6|-|-|TRBV6-5
TGTGCCAGCAGTTTATTGAAGGGGCGGTCACCCCTCCACTTT
CASSLLKGRSPLHF
>TRBJ2-3|TRBD1|few|TRBV7-9
TGTGCCAGCAGCTTAACGTCGAGGGGGCTGGGGTACACAGATACGCAGTATTTT
CASSLTSRGLGYTDTQYF
>TRBJ1-1|TRBD1|-|TRBV7-3
TGTGCCAGCAGCCCCTCCGGGACAGGGGAAGTGAACACTGAAGCTTTCTTT
CASSPSGTGEVNTEAFF
>TRBJ2-1|TRBD2|-|TRBV15
TGTGCCACCAGCAGACTAGCGGGAGTCACCTACAATGAGCAGTTCTTC
CATSRLAGVTYNEQFF
>TRBJ1-2|-|-|TRBV19
TGTGCCAGTAGTAACCCCCGGGTCCCCAGCGGCTATGGCTACACCTTC
CASSNPRVPSGYGYTF
>TRBJ1-6|TRBD1|-|TRBV2
TGTGCCAGCACCCCGAACTGGACAGGGCTTGTTTCCCTCCACTTT
CASTPNWTGLVSLHF
>TRBJ2-3|-|-|TRBV6-1
TGTGCCAGCGGTGACTGGCGGGGCAACCGTGCTAGCACAGATACGCAGTATTTT
CASGDWRGNRASTDTQYF
>TRBJ2-1|TRBD2|-|TRBV19
TGTGCCAGTAGTATGGCCGGGACTAGCGGGAGGAATGAGCAGTTCTTC
CASSMAGTSGRNEQFF
>TRBJ2-7|TRBD2|-|TRBV11-2
TGTGCCAGCAGCTTAGCCCTGGGACTAGCGGACTACGAGCAGTACTTC
CASSLALGLADYEQYF
>TRBJ2-7|-|-|TRBV7-6
TGTGCCAGCAGCTTAGCGAGAGGTGACGAGCAGTACTTC
CASSLARGDEQYF
>TRBJ2-2|-|few|TRBV4-2
TGTGCCAGCAGCCAAGTCGACGGGGGAACCGGGGAGCTGTTTTTT
CASSQVDGGTGELFF
>TRBJ2-1|-|-|TRBV7-9
TGTGCCAGCAGCTGGGGCCAGGGAACGAGCTCCTACAATGAGCAGTTCTTC
CASSWGQGTSSYNEQFF